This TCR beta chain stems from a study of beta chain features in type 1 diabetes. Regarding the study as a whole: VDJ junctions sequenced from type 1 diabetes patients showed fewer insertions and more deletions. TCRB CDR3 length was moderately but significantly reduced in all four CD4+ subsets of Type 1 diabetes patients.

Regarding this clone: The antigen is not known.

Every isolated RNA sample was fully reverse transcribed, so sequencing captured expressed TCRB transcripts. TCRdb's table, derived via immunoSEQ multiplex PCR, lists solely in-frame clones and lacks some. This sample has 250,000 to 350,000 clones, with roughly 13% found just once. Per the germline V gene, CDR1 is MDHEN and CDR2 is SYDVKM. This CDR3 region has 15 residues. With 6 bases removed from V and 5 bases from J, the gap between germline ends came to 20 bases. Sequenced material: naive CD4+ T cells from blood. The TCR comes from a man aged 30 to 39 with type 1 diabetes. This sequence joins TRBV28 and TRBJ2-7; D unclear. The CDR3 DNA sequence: TGTGCCAGCAGGGCCGAGTGGCCGGGTTCCCACGAGCAGTACTTC. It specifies CASRAEWPGSHEQYF.